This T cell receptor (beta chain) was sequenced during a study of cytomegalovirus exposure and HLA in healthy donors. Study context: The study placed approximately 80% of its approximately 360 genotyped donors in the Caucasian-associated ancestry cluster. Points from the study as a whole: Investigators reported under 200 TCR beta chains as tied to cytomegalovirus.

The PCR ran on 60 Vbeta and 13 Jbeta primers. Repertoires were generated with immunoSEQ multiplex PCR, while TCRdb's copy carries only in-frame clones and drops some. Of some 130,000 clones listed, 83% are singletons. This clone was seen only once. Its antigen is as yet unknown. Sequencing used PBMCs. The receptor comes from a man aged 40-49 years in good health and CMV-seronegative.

This CDR3 reads CASSNRVSYEQYF. The CDR3 DNA is TGTGCCAGTTCGAACAGGGTCTCCTACGAGCAGTACTTC. The chain links TRBV27 to TRBJ2-7; a weak D match, TRBD1 (6 bases). This CDR3 spans 13 amino acids. Germline CDR1 is MNHEY and CDR2 is SMNVEV (reference sequence). The V end lost 9 bases, the J end lost 0 bases, and 12 bases lay between the germline ends.